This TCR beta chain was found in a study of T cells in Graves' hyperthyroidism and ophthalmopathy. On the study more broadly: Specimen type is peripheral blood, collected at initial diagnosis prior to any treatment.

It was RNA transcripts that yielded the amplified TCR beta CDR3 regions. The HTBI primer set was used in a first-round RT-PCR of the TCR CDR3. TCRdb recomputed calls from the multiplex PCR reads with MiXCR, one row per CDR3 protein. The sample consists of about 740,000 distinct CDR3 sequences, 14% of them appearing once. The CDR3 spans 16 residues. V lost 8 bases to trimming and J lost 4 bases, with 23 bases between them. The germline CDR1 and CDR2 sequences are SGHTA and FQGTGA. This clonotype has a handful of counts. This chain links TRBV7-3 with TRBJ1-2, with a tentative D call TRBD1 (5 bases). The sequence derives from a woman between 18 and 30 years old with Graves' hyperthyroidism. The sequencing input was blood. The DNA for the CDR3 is TGTGCCAGCGAACTATTGGACACCCCTGGGCTCTATGGCTACACCTTC. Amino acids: CASELLDTPGLYGYTF. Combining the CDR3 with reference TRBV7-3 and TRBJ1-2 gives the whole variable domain GAGVSQTPSNKVTEKGKYVELRCDPISGHTALYWYRQSLGQGPEFLIYFQGTGAADDSGLPNDRFFAVRPEGSVSTLKIQRTERGDSAVYLCASELLDTPGLYGYTFGSGTRLTVV.